This T cell receptor beta chain was recorded in a study of shared clonotypes between healthy human individuals. The V and J ends lost 10 bases and 4 bases, in that order; junction bases with no gene match: 9. This CDR3 is 14 amino acids long. In germline, CDR1 is LNHDA, CDR2 SQIVND (reference sequence). Some 30,000 T cell genomes, or about 270 ng DNA, went into replicate PCRs of unsorted PBMC. Libraries were prepared by immunoSEQ multiplex PCR; TCRdb keeps only in-frame clonotypes and omits some of them. The sample holds roughly 490,000 clones; around 78% are singletons and the top ten take under 15%. This clone was seen just once. The study drew all its donors from Caucasian adults living in Nashville, Tennessee. Unsorted samples drew genomic DNA from 85 million to 90 million PBMCs.

The genes are TRBV19 and TRBJ2-2; 7 nucleotides line up with TRBD1. The specimen sequenced was PBMCs. This receptor was identified in a woman in her 40s in good health. Some clones in this sample may be carry-over from other donors' samples. The DNA for the CDR3 is TGTGCCATCAGACAGGGCCGAGGCACCGGGGAGCTGTTTTTT. This sequence encodes CAIRQGRGTGELFF. Full variable domain (missing parts from reference TRBV19 and TRBJ2-2): DGGITQSPKYLFRKEGQNVTLSCEQNLNHDAMYWYRQDPGQGLRLIYYSQIVNDFQKGDIAEGYSVSREKKESFPLTVTSAQKNPTAFYLCAIRQGRGTGELFFGEGSRLTVL.